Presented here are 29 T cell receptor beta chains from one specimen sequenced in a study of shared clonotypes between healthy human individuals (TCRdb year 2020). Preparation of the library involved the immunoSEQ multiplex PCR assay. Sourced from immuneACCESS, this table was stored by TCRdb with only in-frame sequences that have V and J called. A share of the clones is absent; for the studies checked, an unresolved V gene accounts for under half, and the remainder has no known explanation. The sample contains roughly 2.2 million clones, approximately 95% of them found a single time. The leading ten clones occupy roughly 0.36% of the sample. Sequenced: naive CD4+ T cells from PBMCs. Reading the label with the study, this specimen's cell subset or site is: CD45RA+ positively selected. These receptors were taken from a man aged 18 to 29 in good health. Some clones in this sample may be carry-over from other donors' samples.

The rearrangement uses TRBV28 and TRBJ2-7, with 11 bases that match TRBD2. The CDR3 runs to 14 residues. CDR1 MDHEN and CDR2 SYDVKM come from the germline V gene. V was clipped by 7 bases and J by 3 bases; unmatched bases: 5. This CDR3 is CASTSTSGDYEQYF. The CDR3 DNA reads TGTGCCAGCACCTCGACTAGCGGGGACTACGAGCAGTACTTC. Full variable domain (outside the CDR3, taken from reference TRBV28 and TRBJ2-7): DVKVTQSSRYLVKRTGEKVFLECVQDMDHENMFWYRQDPGLGLRLIYFSYDVKMKEKGDIPEGYSVSREKKERFSLILESASTNQTSMYLCASTSTSGDYEQYFGPGTRLTVT.

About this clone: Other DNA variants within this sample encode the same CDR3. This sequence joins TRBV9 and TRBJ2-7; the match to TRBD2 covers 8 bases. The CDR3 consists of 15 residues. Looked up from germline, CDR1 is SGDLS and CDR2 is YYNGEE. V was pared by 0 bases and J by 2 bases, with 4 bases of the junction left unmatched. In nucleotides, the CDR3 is TGTGCCAGCAGCGTAGGGGTAGCGGGGACCTACGAGCAGTACTTC. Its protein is CASSVGVAGTYEQYF.

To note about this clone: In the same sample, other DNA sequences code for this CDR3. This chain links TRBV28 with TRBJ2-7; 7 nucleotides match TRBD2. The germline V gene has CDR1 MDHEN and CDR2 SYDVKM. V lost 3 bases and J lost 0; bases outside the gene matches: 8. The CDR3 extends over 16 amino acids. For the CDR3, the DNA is TGTGCCAGCAGTTTCCTCGGAAGCGGGGCCTCCTACGAGCAGTACTTC. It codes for CASSFLGSGASYEQYF.

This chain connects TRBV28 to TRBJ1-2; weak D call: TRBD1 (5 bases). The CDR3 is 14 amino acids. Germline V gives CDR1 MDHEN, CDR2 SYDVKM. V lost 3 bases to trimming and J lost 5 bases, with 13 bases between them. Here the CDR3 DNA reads TGTGCCAGCAGTTTCGGTACGCAGGGATATGGCTACACCTTC. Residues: CASSFGTQGYGYTF.

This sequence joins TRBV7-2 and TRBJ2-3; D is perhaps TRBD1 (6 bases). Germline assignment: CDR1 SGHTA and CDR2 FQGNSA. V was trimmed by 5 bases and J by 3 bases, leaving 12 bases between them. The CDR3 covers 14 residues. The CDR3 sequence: CASSRGQLTDTQYF. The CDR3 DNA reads TGTGCCAGCAGCCGAGGACAGCTTACAGATACGCAGTATTTT.

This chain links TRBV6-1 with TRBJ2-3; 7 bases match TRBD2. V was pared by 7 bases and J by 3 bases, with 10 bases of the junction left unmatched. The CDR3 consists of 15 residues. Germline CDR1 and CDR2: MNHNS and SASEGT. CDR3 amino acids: CASTRGGGGTDTQYF. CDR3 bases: TGTGCCAGCACCAGAGGCGGCGGGGGTACAGATACGCAGTATTTT.

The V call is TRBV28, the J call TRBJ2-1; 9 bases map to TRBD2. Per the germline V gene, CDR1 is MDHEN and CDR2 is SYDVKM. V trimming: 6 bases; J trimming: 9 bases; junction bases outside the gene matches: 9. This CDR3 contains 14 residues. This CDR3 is CASRSGGRAVEQFF. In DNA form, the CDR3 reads TGTGCCAGCAGGTCCGGCGGGAGGGCCGTTGAGCAGTTCTTC.

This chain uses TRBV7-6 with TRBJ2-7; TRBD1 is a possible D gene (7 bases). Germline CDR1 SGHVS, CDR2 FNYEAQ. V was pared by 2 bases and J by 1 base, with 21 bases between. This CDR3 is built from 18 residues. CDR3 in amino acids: CASSLRQGGGKYSYEQYF. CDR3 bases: TGTGCCAGCAGCTTAAGACAGGGCGGCGGGAAGTATTCCTACGAGCAGTACTTC.

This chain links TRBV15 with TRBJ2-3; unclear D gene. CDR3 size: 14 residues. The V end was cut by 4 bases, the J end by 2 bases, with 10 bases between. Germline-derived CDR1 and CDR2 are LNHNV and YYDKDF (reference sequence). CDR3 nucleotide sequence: TGTGCCACCAGCAATTTTGCGGTCACAGATACGCAGTATTTT. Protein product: CATSNFAVTDTQYF.

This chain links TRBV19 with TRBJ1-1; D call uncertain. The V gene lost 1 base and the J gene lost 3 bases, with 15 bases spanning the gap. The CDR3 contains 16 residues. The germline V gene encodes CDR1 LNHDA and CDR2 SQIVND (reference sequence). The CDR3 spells CASSIVGQTKHTEAFF. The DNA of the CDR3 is TGTGCCAGTAGTATAGTAGGTCAGACAAAACACACTGAAGCTTTCTTT.

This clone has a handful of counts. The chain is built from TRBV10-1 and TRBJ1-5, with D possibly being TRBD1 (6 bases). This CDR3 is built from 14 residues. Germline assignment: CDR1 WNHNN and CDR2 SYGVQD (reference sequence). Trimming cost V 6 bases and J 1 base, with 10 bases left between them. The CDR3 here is CASSGQQSNQPQHF. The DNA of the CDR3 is TGCGCCAGCAGCGGACAGCAGAGCAATCAGCCCCAGCATTTT.

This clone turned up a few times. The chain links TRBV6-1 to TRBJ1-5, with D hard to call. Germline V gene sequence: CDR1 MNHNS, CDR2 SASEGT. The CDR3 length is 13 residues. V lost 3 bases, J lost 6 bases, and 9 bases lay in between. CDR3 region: CASSELVGQPQHF. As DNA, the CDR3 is TGTGCCAGCAGTGAGCTAGTTGGTCAGCCCCAGCATTTT.

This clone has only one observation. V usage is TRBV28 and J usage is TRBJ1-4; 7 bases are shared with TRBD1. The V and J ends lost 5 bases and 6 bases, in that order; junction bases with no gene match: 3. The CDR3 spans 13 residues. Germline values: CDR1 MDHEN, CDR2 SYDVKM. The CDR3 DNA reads TGTGCCAGCAGTATGACAGGGTATGAAAAACTGTTTTTT. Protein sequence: CASSMTGYEKLFF.

As DNA, the CDR3 is TGTGCCAGCTTGCCGACAGGGGCGAGCGTTGCAGATACGCAGTATTTT. This codes for CASLPTGASVADTQYF. The genes are TRBV7-2 and TRBJ2-3; TRBD1 aligns across 8 bases. The V and J ends lost 8 bases and 4 bases, in that order; junction bases with no gene match: 14. Germline values: CDR1 SGHTA, CDR2 FQGNSA. CDR3 length: 16 amino acids. Full variable domain (outside the CDR3, taken from reference TRBV7-2 and TRBJ2-3): GAGVSQSPSNKVTEKGKDVELRCDPISGHTALYWYRQSLGQGLEFLIYFQGNSAPDKSGLPSDRFSAERTGGSVSTLTIQRTQQEDSAVYLCASLPTGASVADTQYFGPGTRLTVL.

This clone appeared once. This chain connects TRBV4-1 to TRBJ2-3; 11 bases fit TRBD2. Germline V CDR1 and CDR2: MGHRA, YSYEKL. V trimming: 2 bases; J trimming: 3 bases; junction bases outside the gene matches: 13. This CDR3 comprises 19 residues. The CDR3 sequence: CASSQPKGDSSGRTDTQYF. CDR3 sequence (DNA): TGCGCCAGCAGCCAACCAAAAGGGGACTCTAGCGGGAGGACAGATACGCAGTATTTT.

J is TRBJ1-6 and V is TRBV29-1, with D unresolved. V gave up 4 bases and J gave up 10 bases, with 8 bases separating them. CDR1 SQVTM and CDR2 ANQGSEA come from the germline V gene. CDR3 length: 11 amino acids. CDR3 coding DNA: TGCAGCGTTGGGAACGAATCACCCCTCCACTTT. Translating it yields CSVGNESPLHF.

This chain's CDR3 is CASSRQGAQPSEQFF. For the CDR3, the DNA is TGTGCCAGCAGTCGACAGGGGGCGCAGCCCTCTGAGCAGTTCTTC. This chain connects TRBV6-1 to TRBJ2-1; 10 nucleotides line up with TRBD1. From germline, CDR1 is MNHNS and CDR2 SASEGT. There are 15 residues in the CDR3. The junction had 10 bases not matched to a gene; V was cut back by 5 bases and J by 9 bases.

CDR3 bases: TGTGCCTGGAGTCTGTTGATCCAGAACACTGAAGCTTTCTTT. Its protein product is CAWSLLIQNTEAFF. The chain has TRBV30 and TRBJ1-1; D is uncertain. The germline CDR1 and CDR2 sequences are GTSNPN and SVGIG (reference sequence). CDR3 length: 14 residues. Trimming stripped 2 bases from V and 1 base from J, with 11 bases between.

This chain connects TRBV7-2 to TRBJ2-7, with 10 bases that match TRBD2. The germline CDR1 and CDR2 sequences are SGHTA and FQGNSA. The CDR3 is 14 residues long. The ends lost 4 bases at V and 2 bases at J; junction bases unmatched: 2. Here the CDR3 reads CASSSTSGPYEQYF. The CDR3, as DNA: TGTGCCAGCAGCTCGACTAGCGGGCCCTACGAGCAGTACTTC.

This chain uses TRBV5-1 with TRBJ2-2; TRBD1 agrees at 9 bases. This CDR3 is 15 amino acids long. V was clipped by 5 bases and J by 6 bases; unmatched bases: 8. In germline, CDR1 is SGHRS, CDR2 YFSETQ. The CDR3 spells CASSQDRGSAGELFF. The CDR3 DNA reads TGCGCCAGCAGTCAGGACAGGGGTTCCGCCGGGGAGCTGTTTTTT.

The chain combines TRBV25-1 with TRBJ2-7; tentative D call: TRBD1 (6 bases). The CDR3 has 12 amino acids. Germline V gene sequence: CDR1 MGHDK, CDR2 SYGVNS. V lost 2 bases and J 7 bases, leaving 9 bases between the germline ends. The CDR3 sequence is CASSETGIEQYF. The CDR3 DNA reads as TGTGCCAGCAGTGAAACAGGGATTGAGCAGTACTTC.

The CDR3 DNA is TGTGCCAGCAGCTTAGCGTTAGGTCAGGCAGAGCACGAGCAGTACTTC. This encodes CASSLALGQAEHEQYF. The V call is TRBV7-2, the J call TRBJ2-7; no clear D. Germline V CDR1 and CDR2: SGHTA, FQGNSA. This CDR3 contains 16 residues. V lost 0 bases to trimming and J lost 5 bases, with 17 bases between them.

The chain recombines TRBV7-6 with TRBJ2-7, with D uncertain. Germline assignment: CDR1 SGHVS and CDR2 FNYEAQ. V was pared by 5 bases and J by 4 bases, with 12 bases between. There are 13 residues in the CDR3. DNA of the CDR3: TGTGCCAGCAGCCGAGAAAATGCATACGAGCAGTACTTC. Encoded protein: CASSRENAYEQYF.

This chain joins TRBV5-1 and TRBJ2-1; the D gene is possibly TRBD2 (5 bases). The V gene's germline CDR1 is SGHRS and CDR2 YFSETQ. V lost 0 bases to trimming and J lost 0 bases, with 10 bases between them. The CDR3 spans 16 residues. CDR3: CASSLAAAGSYNEQFF. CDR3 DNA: TGCGCCAGCAGCTTGGCCGCTGCGGGCTCCTACAATGAGCAGTTCTTC.

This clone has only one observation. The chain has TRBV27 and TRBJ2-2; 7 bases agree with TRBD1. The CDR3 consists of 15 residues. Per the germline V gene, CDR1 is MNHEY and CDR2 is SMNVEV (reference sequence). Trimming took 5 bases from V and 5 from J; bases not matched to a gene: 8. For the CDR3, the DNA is TGTGCCAGCAGTAGATTACAGGGGTTGACCGGGGAGCTGTTTTTT. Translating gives CASSRLQGLTGELFF.

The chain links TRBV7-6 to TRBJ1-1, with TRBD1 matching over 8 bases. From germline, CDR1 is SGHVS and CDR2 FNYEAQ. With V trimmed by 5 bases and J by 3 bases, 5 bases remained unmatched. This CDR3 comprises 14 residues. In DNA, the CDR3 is TGTGCCAGCAGCGACGACAGGGGTTACACTGAAGCTTTCTTT. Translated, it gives CASSDDRGYTEAFF.

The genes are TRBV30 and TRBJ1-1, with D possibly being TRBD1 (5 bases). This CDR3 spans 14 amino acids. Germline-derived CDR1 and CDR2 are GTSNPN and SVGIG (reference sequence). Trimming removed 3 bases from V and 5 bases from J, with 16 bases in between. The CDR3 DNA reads TGTGCCTGGAGGGCTCGCCGAGGGGTGACTGAAGCTTTCTTT. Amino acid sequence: CAWRARRGVTEAFF. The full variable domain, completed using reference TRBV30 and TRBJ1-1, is SQTIHQWPATLVQPVGSPLSLECTVEGTSNPNLYWYRQAAGRGLQLLFYSVGIGQISSEVPQNLSASRPQDRQFILSSKKLLLSDSGFYLCAWRARRGVTEAFFGQGTRLTVV.

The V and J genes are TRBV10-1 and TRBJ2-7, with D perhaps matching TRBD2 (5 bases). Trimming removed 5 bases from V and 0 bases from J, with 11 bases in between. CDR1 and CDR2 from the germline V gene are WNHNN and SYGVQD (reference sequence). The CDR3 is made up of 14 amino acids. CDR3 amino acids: CASSLAGDSYEQYF. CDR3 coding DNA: TGCGCCAGCAGTCTCGCGGGCGACTCCTACGAGCAGTACTTC.

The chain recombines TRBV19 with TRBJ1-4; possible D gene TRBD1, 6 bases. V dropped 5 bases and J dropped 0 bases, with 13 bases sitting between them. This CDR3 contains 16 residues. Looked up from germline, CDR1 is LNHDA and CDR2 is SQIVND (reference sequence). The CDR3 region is CASSVIRTATNEKLFF. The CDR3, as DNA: TGTGCCAGTAGTGTAATAAGGACAGCAACTAATGAAAAACTGTTTTTT.